This T cell receptor (beta chain) was documented in a study of T cell repertoires in cytomegalovirus infection. This CDR3 contains 14 residues. Trimming took 4 bases from V and 6 from J; bases not matched to a gene: 5. Germline V gene data show CDR1 as LNHDA and CDR2 as SQIVND (reference sequence). This clonotype has only a few counts. TCRdb redid the calling of the reads with MiXCR, one entry per CDR3 protein. Among some 220,000 distinct CDR3 sequences listed, 9% to 15% were seen once. The source material was PBMCs. This clonotype was sampled from a human donor in good health (CMV status not recorded). Some clones in this sample may be carry-over from other donors' samples. V is TRBV19 and J is TRBJ2-3; TRBD2 agrees at 9 bases. The CDR3 spells CASSSGRGPDTQYF. The CDR3 nucleotides are TGTGCCAGTAGTAGCGGGAGGGGTCCCGATACGCAGTATTTT.